These T cell receptor beta chains were read from a single sample in a study of shared clonotypes between healthy human individuals. TCRdb's table, derived via immunoSEQ multiplex PCR, lists solely in-frame clones and lacks some. The sample lists about 2.4 million clones; more than 90% were seen once. The sample comprised naive CD4+ T cells sorted from blood. These receptors were taken from a man aged 18 to 35 in good health. Each CDR3 is given with its conserved first and last residue. The D gene is left open where the match is weak. Clone size is stated in some rows and not others, as once, few, many or a class when expanded.

clone_size j_call v_call d_call cdr3_aa cdr3_nt
. TRBJ1-2 TRBV2 . CASSDWDANYGYTF TGTGCCAGCAGTGATTGGGACGCTAACTATGGCTACACCTTC
. TRBJ2-2 TRBV6-5 . CASSYRLANTGELFF TGTGCCAGCAGTTACCGACTAGCGAACACCGGGGAGCTGTTTTTT
. TRBJ2-7 TRBV6-6 . CASRGPGTRAEQYF TGTGCCAGCCGAGGGCCCGGGACACGCGCCGAGCAGTACTTC
. TRBJ2-7 TRBV10-3 . CAISGRADEQYF TGTGCCATCAGCGGCAGGGCCGACGAGCAGTACTTC
once TRBJ2-3 TRBV5-4 . CASSPDALTDTQYF TGTGCCAGCAGCCCTGACGCCCTCACAGATACGCAGTATTTT
. TRBJ2-1 TRBV7-2 . CASSLSRGPYNEQFF TGTGCCAGCAGCTTAAGCCGGGGGCCCTACAATGAGCAGTTCTTC
once TRBJ2-1 TRBV7-2 TRBD2 CASSMTSGRSNEQFF TGTGCCAGCAGCATGACTAGCGGGCGATCCAATGAGCAGTTCTTC
. TRBJ1-1 TRBV6-5 TRBD1 CASSPFKGAFAFF TGTGCCAGCTCTCCCTTTAAGGGGGCTTTTGCTTTCTTT
. TRBJ2-3 TRBV6-1 . CASSDPYYTDTQYF TGTGCCAGCAGTGATCCCTATTACACAGATACGCAGTATTTT
. TRBJ1-5 TRBV28 . CASSLGGSNQPQHF TGTGCCAGCAGTCTGGGGGGTTCCAATCAGCCCCAGCATTTT
. TRBJ1-6 TRBV6-6 . CASSSDVKALHF TGTGCCAGCAGTTCGGACGTAAAGGCCCTCCACTTT
. TRBJ2-7 TRBV21-1 . CASSKAQTSGASSYEQYF TGTGCCAGCAGCAAAGCGCAGACTAGCGGGGCCAGCTCCTACGAGCAGTACTTC
. TRBJ2-7 TRBV6-6 TRBD2 CASNNWGGYEQYF TGTGCCAGCAACAACTGGGGGGGCTACGAGCAGTACTTC
. TRBJ2-1 TRBV11-3 . CASSYGGSYNEQFF TGTGCCAGCAGCTATGGAGGATCCTACAATGAGCAGTTCTTC
. TRBJ2-1 TRBV2 TRBD2 CASSGLAGWDEQFF TGTGCCAGCAGTGGACTAGCGGGATGGGATGAGCAGTTCTTC
. TRBJ1-4 TRBV6-6 TRBD1 CASRPTGVTEKLFF TGTGCCAGCAGGCCCACAGGGGTTACTGAAAAACTGTTTTTT
. TRBJ2-1 TRBV5-6 TRBD1 CASSSVTGATPSSYNEQFF TGTGCCAGCAGCTCCGTGACAGGGGCCACGCCAAGCTCCTACAATGAGCAGTTCTTC
. TRBJ2-3 TRBV9 TRBD2 CASSTFGRGDTQYF TGTGCCAGCAGCACTTTTGGGCGGGGGGATACGCAGTATTTT
. TRBJ2-1 TRBV7-9 . CASSLLPQRQFF TGTGCCAGCAGCTTACTGCCCCAGAGGCAGTTCTTC
. TRBJ2-1 TRBV11-2 . CASVNGRGQQFF TGTGCCAGCGTTAACGGGAGGGGGCAGCAGTTCTTC
. TRBJ2-3 TRBV27 TRBD2 CASSLHLAGGRGDTQYF TGTGCCAGCAGCCTCCACCTAGCGGGGGGGCGGGGAGATACGCAGTATTTT
. TRBJ1-1 TRBV18 . CASSPFRGVRDTEAFF TGTGCCAGCTCACCCTTCCGGGGGGTGAGGGACACTGAAGCTTTCTTT
. TRBJ2-7 TRBV30 . CAWSGGIIGEQYF TGTGCCTGGAGTGGTGGGATTATAGGCGAGCAGTACTTC
. TRBJ1-1 TRBV4-1 TRBD1 CASSQRGLGQVKNTEAFF TGCGCCAGCAGCCAAAGAGGATTGGGACAGGTGAAGAACACTGAAGCTTTCTTT
. TRBJ1-6 TRBV4-1 . CASSQDGVSLHF TGCGCCAGCAGCCAAGATGGGGTGTCCCTCCACTTT
. TRBJ2-5 TRBV5-1 . CASSSPGRELQETQYF TGCGCCAGCAGCTCCCCGGGACGGGAGCTCCAAGAGACCCAGTACTTC
. TRBJ2-3 TRBV7-6 TRBD2 CASSSVVAGGPQIFTDTQYF TGTGCCAGCAGCTCCGTAGTAGCGGGGGGGCCCCAGATCTTCACAGATACGCAGTATTTT
. TRBJ2-7 TRBV5-6 . CASSFTLGSSEQYF TGTGCCAGCAGCTTCACTCTAGGGTCGTCCGAGCAGTACTTC
. TRBJ1-6 TRBV14 . CASSQGGGSSHSPLHF TGTGCCAGCAGCCAAGGAGGAGGGTCCTCTCATTCACCCCTCCACTTT
once TRBJ1-6 TRBV7-2 . CASSLVGGFVNSPLHF TGTGCCAGCAGCTTAGTGGGGGGCTTTGTGAATTCACCCCTCCACTTT
. TRBJ2-5 TRBV21-1 . CASSKAAGAIQETQYF TGTGCCAGCAGCAAAGCGGCAGGAGCAATCCAAGAGACCCAGTACTTC
. TRBJ2-7 TRBV7-9 TRBD1 CASSLWATGADYEQYF TGTGCCAGCAGCTTATGGGCGACAGGGGCGGACTACGAGCAGTACTTC
. TRBJ2-1 TRBV11-3 . CASSLLGEGPHEQFF TGTGCCAGCAGCCTACTGGGAGAGGGGCCCCATGAGCAGTTCTTC
. TRBJ2-7 TRBV30 TRBD2 CAWQTSGVGEQYF TGTGCCTGGCAAACTAGCGGGGTGGGCGAGCAGTACTTC
. TRBJ2-2 TRBV5-4 TRBD1 CASSWDRGDTGELFF TGTGCCAGCAGCTGGGACAGGGGAGACACCGGGGAGCTGTTTTTT
. TRBJ2-3 TRBV2 TRBD2 CASSVASGRGTDTQYF TGTGCCAGCAGTGTTGCTAGCGGTAGGGGCACAGATACGCAGTATTTT
. TRBJ1-5 TRBV2 TRBD1 CASNYGDRGNQPQHF TGTGCCAGCAACTATGGGGACAGGGGGAATCAGCCCCAGCATTTT